Sequencing of this TCR beta chain was carried out in a study of cytomegalovirus exposure and HLA in healthy donors. General study points: Association of a missense DCLRE1C variant with TCR beta V- and J-gene trimming was reported in a later analysis.

Comment on this clone: Its antigen remains unidentified.

It was with 60 Vbeta and 13 Jbeta primers that the PCR ran. TCRdb's copy holds only in-frame clones and misses some; the assay was immunoSEQ multiplex PCR. This table holds more than 80,000 clones, over 70% found once. Sample: PBMCs. The TCR comes from a boy younger than 18 in good health and CMV-seronegative.

CDR3 nucleotides: TGTGCCAGCAGCCAAGATATGACGCGGGAGAGCGGGGAGCTGTTTTTT. Its protein is CASSQDMTRESGELFF. This chain joins TRBV4-2 and TRBJ2-2; 7 bases line up with TRBD2. The V gene end was trimmed by 0 bases and the J gene end by 7 bases; junction bases not matched to a gene: 8. The CDR3 runs 16 residues. In germline, CDR1 is LGHNA, CDR2 YNFKEQ.